This T cell receptor (beta chain) derives from a study of human T cells and chemical hapten exposure. Study context: TCR yields per sample varied mostly from small pooled library volume differences.

CDR1 and CDR2 from the germline V gene are MDHEN and SYDVKM. V was cut by 3 bases and J by 3 bases, with 14 bases left in between. The CDR3 has 16 amino acids. Time point here: pre-sensitization, week 0. Regarding treatment: therapeutic diphenylcyclopropenone sensitization with weekly scalp DPC. TCRdb fed the RACE reads into MiXCR, producing one record per CDR3 protein. The data show about 80,000 distinct CDR3 sequences, 12% to 15% seen once. Broader study findings: Alopecia was present in the donors, so their immune response may differ from healthy people's. The study found that DPC sensitization did not change TCRs above 1 in 1000 frequency.

This clonotype has just a few counts. No antigen is known for it. The sample in question was whole blood, obtained in connection with sensitization to the hapten diphenylcyclopropenone (DPC). The chain is built from TRBV28 and TRBJ1-4, with D hard to call. The sequence was obtained from a woman between 50 and 59 years old with alopecia areata. Some clones in this sample may be carry-over from other donors' samples. The CDR3 nucleotides read TGTGCCAGCAGTTTGAATCCAGGCTTTCCTAATGAAAAACTGTTTTTT. Its translation: CASSLNPGFPNEKLFF.